The clone carrying this TCR beta chain has more than one count but fewer than ten. Its antigen is currently unknown. TCRdb itself ran the 5' RACE reads through MiXCR, one entry per CDR3 protein. The table includes 540,000 or so distinct CDR3 sequences, 20% detected once. The entry originates in a study of T-cell memory formation after mild COVID-19. Study overall: Largely donor-specific sequence clusters came from a couple of donors.

Study-level results: A subset of responding clones appeared in pre-infection memory, suggesting cross-reactive memory joined. Contracting CD4+ clones sat mainly in CM and EM; CD8+ in EMRA.

The CDR3 length is 18 residues. Germline CDR1 reads SGHTA; CDR2 reads FQGNSA. V lost 2 bases and J lost 0, with 18 bases in between. The receptor comes from an adult woman who had mild COVID-19 (a few samples of this study predate the infection). Cell type and time point are not known. Sequencing was carried out using PBMCs or a T cell subset sorted from them (not recorded which). The chain joins TRBV7-2 to TRBJ2-3; D possibly matches TRBD1 or TRBD2 (6 bases each). This CDR3 is CASSLPLGGGWSTDTQYF. The CDR3 nucleotides read TGTGCCAGCAGCTTACCCCTGGGGGGCGGGTGGAGCACAGATACGCAGTATTTT.